Below, 19 T cell receptor beta chains from the same sample are listed, as sequenced in a study of CD8+CD57+ T cells in acquired aplastic anemia. The template for TCR beta VDJ and CDR3 sequence profiling was genomic DNA. TCRdb recomputed calls from the reads with MiXCR, one row per CDR3 protein. The table lists 260,000 or so distinct CDR3 sequences, approximately 80% of them singletons. Patients chosen for sequencing had shown CD8+CD57+ cell expansion by flow cytometry. Sequencing used sorted CD4+, CD8+, or CD8+CD57+ T cells (not recorded which) from PBMCs. These receptors all come from a human donor with aplastic anemia.

This clonotype was recorded at least ten times. In DNA form, the CDR3 reads TGTGCCAGCAGCCAAGACAGGCCCAACAGGAGGAACACTGAAGCTTTCTTT. It specifies CASSQDRPNRRNTEAFF. The rearrangement joins TRBV14 to TRBJ1-1, with a weak D call TRBD1 (5 bases). Germline-derived CDR1 and CDR2 are SGHDN and FVKESK. The CDR3 is 17 amino acids. The V and J ends lost 0 bases and 1 base respectively, with 15 bases between them.

A note on this clonotype: At one boundary the junction diverges from the germline segment, which might be a read error. J is TRBJ1-5 and V is TRBV9, with D possibly TRBD1 on 5 matching bases. CDR3 size: 15 residues. Germline V gene lookup returns CDR1 SGDLS and CDR2 YYNGEE. The CDR3 is CASGVDSASYNSQHF. The CDR3 DNA sequence: TGTGCCAGCGGCGTCGACAGCGCCTCCTATAATTCCCAGCATTTT.

Regarding this clonotype: The junction shows a germline mismatch at one end, possibly a read error. The chain joins TRBV7-9 to TRBJ2-5; D remains ambiguous. The CDR3 extends over 14 amino acids. CDR1 SEHNR and CDR2 FQNEAQ come from the germline V gene (reference sequence). This CDR3 reads CATSLAHETKAQYF. CDR3 DNA sequence: TGTGCCACCAGCTTAGCCCACGAGACAAAGGCGCAGTACTTC.

The V call is TRBV19, the J call TRBJ2-3; D may be TRBD2 (5 bases). Germline V gene sequence: CDR1 LNHDA, CDR2 SQIVND (reference sequence). With 6 bases removed from V and 12 bases from J, the gap between germline ends came to 22 bases. This CDR3 has 14 residues. CDR3 DNA: TGTGCCAGTAGCTTAGCGAGAGGTGCCGATAATCAGTATTTT. This codes for CASSLARGADNQYF.

Comments on this clonotype: The junction departs from the called germline gene at one end, perhaps through a read error. V is TRBV7-9 and J is TRBJ2-5, with D perhaps being TRBD1 or TRBD2 (5 bases each). The length of the CDR3 is 14 residues. Germline loops: CDR1 SEHNR, CDR2 FQNEAQ (reference sequence). CDR3 residues: CASSSAGTVDNSHF. The CDR3 DNA sequence: TGTGCCAGCAGCAGTGCCGGGACGGTCGATAATTCACACTTC.

The chain joins TRBV5-5 to TRBJ2-1; 8 nucleotides match TRBD2. In germline, CDR1 is SGHKS, CDR2 YYEKEE (reference sequence). Losses at the gene ends were 3 bases for V and 8 bases for J; bases not matched to a gene: 13. The CDR3 is 16 amino acids. The CDR3: CASSSRLGGGSDEQFF. For the CDR3, the DNA is TGTGCCAGCAGCTCTAGACTAGGCGGGGGGAGCGATGAGCAGTTCTTC.

This chain connects TRBV7-6 to TRBJ1-6; D uncertain. This CDR3 has 15 residues. Germline V gene sequence: CDR1 SGHVS, CDR2 FNYEAQ. Trimming removed 1 base at V and 1 base at J, with 5 bases between. The DNA for the CDR3 is TGTGCCAGCAGCTTAGGCGGTTCCTATAATTCACCCCTCCACTTT. Translating it yields CASSLGGSYNSPLHF.

The J gene is TRBJ1-1, the V gene TRBV7-2; maybe TRBD1 (5 bases). CDR3 length: 15 amino acids. The germline CDR1 and CDR2 sequences are SGHTA and FQGNSA. The germline V and J ends were trimmed by 5 bases and 3 bases, with 16 bases remaining between them. CDR3 sequence: CASSTKGLAYTEAFF. DNA of the CDR3: TGTGCCAGCAGCACGAAGGGGCTGGCGTACACTGAAGCTTTCTTT.

This clonotype has just a few counts. The chain joins TRBV10-3 to TRBJ2-5, with D perhaps matching TRBD1 or TRBD2 (6 bases each). With 0 bases removed from V and 5 bases from J, the gap between germline ends came to 13 bases. The germline CDR1 and CDR2 sequences are ENHRY and SYGVKD. The CDR3 runs 15 residues. The CDR3 DNA follows: TGTGCCATCAGTGAGTCTTCAGGAGGGGGGGAGACCCAGTACTTC. Translation: CAISESSGGGETQYF.

In regard to this clonotype: Since no conserved phenylalanine or tryptophan closes the CDR3, a read error is the likely cause. No DNA is shown, since the ends of the CDR3 on it are uncertain; the CDR3 is the one TCRdb lists. The chain carries TRBV7-2 and TRBJ2-5; the table's D call of TRBD2 was not tested on the DNA. The V gene's germline CDR1 is SGHTA and CDR2 FQGNSA. A total of 15 residues make up the CDR3, ends included. This chain's CDR3 is CASSLAGGQIGSHFS.

The V call is TRBV7-2, the J call TRBJ1-2; tentative D call: TRBD1 (5 bases). V lost 3 bases to trimming and J lost 10 bases, with 24 bases between them. Germline CDR1 reads SGHTA; CDR2 reads FQGNSA. This CDR3 is 16 amino acids long. CDR3 sequence: CASSLARDALVYYYTF. The CDR3 nucleotides read TGTGCCAGCAGCTTGGCGAGGGACGCCCTTGTATATTACTACACCTTC.

This clonotype was recorded a few times. A read error may produce the germline difference seen at one junction end. The chain is built from TRBV7-8 and TRBJ2-1; 7 nucleotides match TRBD2. The CDR3 runs to 15 residues. The germline V gene has CDR1 SGHVS and CDR2 FQNEAQ. The CDR3 sequence: CASSLASGPDTEHFF. Here the CDR3 DNA reads TGTGCCAGTAGCTTAGCTAGCGGTCCCGACACTGAGCATTTCTTC.

The V and J genes are TRBV11-1 and TRBJ1-1, with 7 bases matching TRBD1. The CDR3 spans 16 residues. V was pared by 5 bases and J by 2 bases, with 11 bases of the junction left unmatched. From germline, CDR1 is SGHAT and CDR2 FQDESV (reference sequence). CDR3 residues: CASSQQDRRVNTEAFF. Written as DNA, the CDR3 is TGTGCCAGCAGCCAACAGGACAGGCGGGTAAACACTGAAGCTTTCTTT.

Concerning this clonotype: Mismatch with germline at one junction end may stem from a read error. The V gene is TRBV7-9, the J gene TRBJ2-3, with TRBD2 identical over 7 bases. Germline CDR1 SEHNR, CDR2 FQNEAQ (reference sequence). The CDR3 loop spans 14 amino acids. CDR3 nucleotide sequence: TGTGCCAGCAGCTTAGCGAGAGGCGGGGGTACGCATGATTTT. Its translation: CASSLARGGGTHDF.

V and J are TRBV9 and TRBJ2-1, with no clear D. The CDR3 runs to 15 residues. Trimming pared 5 bases from V and 11 bases from J, leaving 23 bases between. Germline-derived CDR1 and CDR2 are SGDLS and YYNGEE. CDR3 loop: CASSLVGDRENQQFF. The CDR3 DNA reads as TGTGCCAGCAGTCTAGTTGGCGATCGCGAGAATCAGCAGTTCTTC. The full variable domain, its missing parts supplied by reference TRBV9 and TRBJ2-1, is DSGVTQTPKHLITATGQRVTLRCSPRSGDLSVYWYQQSLDQGLQFLIQYYNGEERAKGNILERFSAQQFPDLHSELNLSSLELGDSALYFCASSLVGDRENQQFFGPGTRLTVL.

This clonotype was seen just once. A read error may account for a junction end that differs from germline. Here the CDR3 DNA reads TGTGCCAGCAGCTTTGCGGGAGGTCCCACTGCGCTGTACTTT. Translated, it gives CASSFAGGPTALYF. The chain recombines TRBV7-2 with TRBJ2-3, with 8 bases lining up with TRBD2. In germline, CDR1 is SGHTA, CDR2 FQGNSA. The CDR3 has 14 amino acids. The entire variable domain, with the rest obtained from reference TRBV7-2 and TRBJ2-3, is as follows: GAGVSQSPSNKVTEKGKDVELRCDPISGHTALYWYRQSLGQGLEFLIYFQGNSAPDKSGLPSDRFSAERTGGSVSTLTIQRTQQEDSAVYLCASSFAGGPTALYFGPGTRLTVL.

Points on this clonotype: No conserved phenylalanine or tryptophan is present at the end of the CDR3, so a read error is the likely explanation. Because the CDR3's place on the DNA is in doubt, the DNA is left out and the CDR3 is given as listed by TCRdb. This sequence joins TRBV7-9 and TRBJ2-3; the D segment call TRBD1 is taken from the table without a DNA check. Germline values: CDR1 SEHNR, CDR2 FQNEAQ (reference sequence). The CDR3 is 13 residues long, ends included. The CDR3 sequence is CASSAFWTGINYG.

The chain has TRBV7-9 and TRBJ1-6, with D perhaps matching TRBD1 (5 bases). Trimming cost V 10 bases and J 8 bases, with 12 bases left between them. CDR1 and CDR2 (germline): SEHNR, FQNEAQ (reference sequence). The CDR3 is made up of 12 amino acids. The CDR3 DNA follows: TGTGCCACCGGGGCCGAGGATTCACCCCTCCACTTT. This translates into CATGAEDSPLHF.

The gene calls are TRBV7-8 and TRBJ2-7; D gene ambiguous. The germline gives CDR1 SGHVS, CDR2 FQNEAQ. CDR3 size: 15 residues. V dropped 1 base and J dropped 3 bases, with 13 bases sitting between them. In nucleotides, the CDR3 is TGTGCCAGCAGCTTAGTGGGCAGTAGCTACTACGAGCAGTACGTC. As protein: CASSLVGSSYYEQYV.